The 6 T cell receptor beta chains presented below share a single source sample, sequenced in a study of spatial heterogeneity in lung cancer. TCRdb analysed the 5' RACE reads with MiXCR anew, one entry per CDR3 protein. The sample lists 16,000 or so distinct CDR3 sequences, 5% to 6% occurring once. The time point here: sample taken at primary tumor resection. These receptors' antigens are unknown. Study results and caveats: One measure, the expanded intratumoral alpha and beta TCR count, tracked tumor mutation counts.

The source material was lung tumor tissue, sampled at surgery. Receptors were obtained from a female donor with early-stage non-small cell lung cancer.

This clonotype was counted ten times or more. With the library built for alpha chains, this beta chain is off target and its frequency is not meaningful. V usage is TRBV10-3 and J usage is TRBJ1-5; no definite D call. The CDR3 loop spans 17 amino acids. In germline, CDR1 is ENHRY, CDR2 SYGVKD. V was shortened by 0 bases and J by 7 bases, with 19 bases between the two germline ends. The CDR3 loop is CAISESNGVGLLQPQHF. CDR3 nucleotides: TGTGCCATCAGTGAGTCTAACGGAGTGGGTCTCTTGCAGCCCCAGCATTTT.

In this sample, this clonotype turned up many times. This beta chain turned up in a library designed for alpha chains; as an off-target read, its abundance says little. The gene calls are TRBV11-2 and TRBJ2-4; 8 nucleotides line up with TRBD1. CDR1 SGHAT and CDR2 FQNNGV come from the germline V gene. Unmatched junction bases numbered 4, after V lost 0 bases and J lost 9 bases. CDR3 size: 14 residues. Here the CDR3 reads CASSLDAGGTIQYF. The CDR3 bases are TGTGCCAGCAGCTTAGATGCAGGGGGCACCATTCAGTACTTC.

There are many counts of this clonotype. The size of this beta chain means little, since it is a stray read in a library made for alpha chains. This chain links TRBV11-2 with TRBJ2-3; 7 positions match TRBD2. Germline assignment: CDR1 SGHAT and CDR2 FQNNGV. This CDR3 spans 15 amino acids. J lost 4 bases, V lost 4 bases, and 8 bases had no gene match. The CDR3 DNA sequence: TGTGCCAGCAGCTCCACTAGCGCGAGGGCAGATACGCAGTATTTT. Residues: CASSSTSARADTQYF.

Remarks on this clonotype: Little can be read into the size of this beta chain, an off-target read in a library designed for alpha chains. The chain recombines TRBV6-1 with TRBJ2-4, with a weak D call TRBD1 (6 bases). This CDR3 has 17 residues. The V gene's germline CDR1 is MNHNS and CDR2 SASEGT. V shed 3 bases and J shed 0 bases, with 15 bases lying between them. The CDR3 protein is CASSDLGTRVAKNIQYF. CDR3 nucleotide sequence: TGTGCCAGCAGTGATCTGGGGACACGCGTAGCCAAAAACATTCAGTACTTC.

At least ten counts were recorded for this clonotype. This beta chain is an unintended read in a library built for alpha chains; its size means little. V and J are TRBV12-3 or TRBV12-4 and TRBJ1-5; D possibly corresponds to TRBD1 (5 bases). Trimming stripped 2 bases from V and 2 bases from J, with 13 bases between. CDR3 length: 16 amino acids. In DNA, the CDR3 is TGTGCCAGCAGTTTATCTGGGGGACGGGGCAATCAGCCCCAGCATTTT. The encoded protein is CASSLSGGRGNQPQHF.

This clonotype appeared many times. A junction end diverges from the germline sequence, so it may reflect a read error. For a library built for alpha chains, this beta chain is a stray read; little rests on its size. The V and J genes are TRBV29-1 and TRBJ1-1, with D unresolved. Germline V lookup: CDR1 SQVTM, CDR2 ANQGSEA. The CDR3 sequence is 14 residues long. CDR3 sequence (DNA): TGCAGCGCTGAACGGGGTCAAGGGAACACTGAAGCTTTCTTT. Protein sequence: CSAERGQGNTEAFF.